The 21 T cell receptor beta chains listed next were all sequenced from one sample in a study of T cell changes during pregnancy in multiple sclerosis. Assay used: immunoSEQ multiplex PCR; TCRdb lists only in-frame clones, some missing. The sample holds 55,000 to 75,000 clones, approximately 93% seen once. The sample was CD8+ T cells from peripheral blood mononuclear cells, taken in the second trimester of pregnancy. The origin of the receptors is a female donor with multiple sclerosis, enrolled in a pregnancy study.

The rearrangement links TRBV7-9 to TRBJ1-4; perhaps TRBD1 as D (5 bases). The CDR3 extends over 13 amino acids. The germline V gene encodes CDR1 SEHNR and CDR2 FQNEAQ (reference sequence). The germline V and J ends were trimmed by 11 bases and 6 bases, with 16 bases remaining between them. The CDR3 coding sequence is TGTGCCGGCTGGGGCAGGGAGGATGAAAAACTGTTTTTT. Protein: CAGWGREDEKLFF. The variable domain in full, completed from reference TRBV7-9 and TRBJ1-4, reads DTGVSQNPRHKITKRGQNVTFRCDPISEHNRLYWYRQTLGQGPEFLTYFQNEAQLEKSRLLSDRFSAERPKGSFSTLEIQRTEQGDSAMYLCAGWGREDEKLFFGSGTQLSVL.

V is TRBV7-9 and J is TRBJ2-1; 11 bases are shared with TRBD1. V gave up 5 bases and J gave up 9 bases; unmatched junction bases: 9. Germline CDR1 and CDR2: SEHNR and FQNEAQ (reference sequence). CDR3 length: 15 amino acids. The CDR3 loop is CASSPGQGAFPEQFF. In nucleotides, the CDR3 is TGTGCCAGCAGCCCCGGACAGGGGGCCTTTCCTGAGCAGTTCTTC.

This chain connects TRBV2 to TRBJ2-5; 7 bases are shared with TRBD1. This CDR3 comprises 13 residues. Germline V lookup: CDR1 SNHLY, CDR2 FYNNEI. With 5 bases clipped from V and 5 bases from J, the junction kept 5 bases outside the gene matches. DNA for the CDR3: TGTGCCAGCAGTTTCATGGACAGGGAGACCCAGTACTTC. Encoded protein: CASSFMDRETQYF.

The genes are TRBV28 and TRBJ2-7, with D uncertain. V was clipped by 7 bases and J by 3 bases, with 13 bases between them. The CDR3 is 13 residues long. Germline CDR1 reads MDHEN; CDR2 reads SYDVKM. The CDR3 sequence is CASIGEMDYEQYF. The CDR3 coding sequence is TGTGCCAGCATCGGAGAAATGGACTACGAGCAGTACTTC.

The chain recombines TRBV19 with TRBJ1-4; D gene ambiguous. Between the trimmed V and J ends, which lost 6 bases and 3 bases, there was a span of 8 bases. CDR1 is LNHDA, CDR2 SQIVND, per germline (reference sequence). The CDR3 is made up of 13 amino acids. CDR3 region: CASSPRANEKLFF. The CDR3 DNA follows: TGTGCCAGTAGCCCCCGGGCTAATGAAAAACTGTTTTTT.

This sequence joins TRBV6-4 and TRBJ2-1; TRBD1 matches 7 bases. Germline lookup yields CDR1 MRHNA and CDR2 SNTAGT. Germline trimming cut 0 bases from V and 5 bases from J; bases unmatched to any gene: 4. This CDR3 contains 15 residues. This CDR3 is CASSDSGGSNNEQFF. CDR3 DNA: TGTGCCAGCAGTGACTCAGGGGGCAGTAACAATGAGCAGTTCTTC.

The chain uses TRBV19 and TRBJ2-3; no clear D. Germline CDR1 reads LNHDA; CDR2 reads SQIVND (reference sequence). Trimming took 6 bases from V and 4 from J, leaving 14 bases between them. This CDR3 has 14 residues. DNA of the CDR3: TGTGCCAGTAGCCCAGGTGGTCTCGCAGATACGCAGTATTTT. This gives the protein CASSPGGLADTQYF.

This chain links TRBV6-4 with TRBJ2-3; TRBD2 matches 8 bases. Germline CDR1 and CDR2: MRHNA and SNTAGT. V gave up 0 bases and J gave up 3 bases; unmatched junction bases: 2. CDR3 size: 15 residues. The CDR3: CASSDSPSGTDTQYF. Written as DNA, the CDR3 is TGTGCCAGCAGTGACTCGCCTAGCGGGACAGATACGCAGTATTTT.

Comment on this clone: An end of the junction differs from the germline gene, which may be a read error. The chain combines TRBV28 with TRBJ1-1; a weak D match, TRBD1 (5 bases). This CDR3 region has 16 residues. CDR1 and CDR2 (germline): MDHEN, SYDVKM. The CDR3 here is CASSLVRGAGYDEALF. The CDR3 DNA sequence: TGTGCCAGCAGTTTAGTGCGGGGCGCAGGTTATGATGAAGCTCTCTTT.

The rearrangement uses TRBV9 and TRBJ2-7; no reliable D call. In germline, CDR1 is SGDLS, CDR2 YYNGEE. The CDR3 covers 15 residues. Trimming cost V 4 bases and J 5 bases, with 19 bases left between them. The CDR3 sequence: CASSPATDAFHEQYF. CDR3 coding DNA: TGTGCCAGCAGCCCTGCGACTGACGCCTTCCACGAGCAGTACTTC.

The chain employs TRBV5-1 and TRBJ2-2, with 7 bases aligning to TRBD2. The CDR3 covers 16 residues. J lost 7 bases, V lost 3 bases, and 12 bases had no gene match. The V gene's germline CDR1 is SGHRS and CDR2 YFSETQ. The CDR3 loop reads CASSSLLATWDGELFF. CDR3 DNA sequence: TGCGCCAGCAGCTCCCTACTAGCGACCTGGGACGGGGAGCTGTTTTTT.

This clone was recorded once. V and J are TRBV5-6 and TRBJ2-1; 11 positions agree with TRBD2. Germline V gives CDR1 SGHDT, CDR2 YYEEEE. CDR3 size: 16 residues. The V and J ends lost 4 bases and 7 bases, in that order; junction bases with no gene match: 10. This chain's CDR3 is CASSLELAGARNEQFF. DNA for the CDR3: TGTGCCAGCAGCCTAGAACTAGCGGGAGCGCGGAATGAGCAGTTCTTC.

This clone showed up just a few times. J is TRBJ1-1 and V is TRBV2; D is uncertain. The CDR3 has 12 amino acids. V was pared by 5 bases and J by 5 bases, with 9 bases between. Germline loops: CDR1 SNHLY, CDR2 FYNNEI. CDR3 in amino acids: CASSNGGTEAFF. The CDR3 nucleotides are TGTGCCAGCAGTAATGGAGGGACTGAAGCTTTCTTT.

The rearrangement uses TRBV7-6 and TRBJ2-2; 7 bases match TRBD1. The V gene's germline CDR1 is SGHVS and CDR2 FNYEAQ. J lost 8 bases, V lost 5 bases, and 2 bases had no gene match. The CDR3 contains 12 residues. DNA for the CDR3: TGTGCCAGCAGCCAGGGACAGGGGGAGCTGTTTTTT. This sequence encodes CASSQGQGELFF. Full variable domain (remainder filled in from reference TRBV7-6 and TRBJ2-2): GAGVSQSPRYKVTKRGQDVALRCDPISGHVSLYWYRQALGQGPEFLTYFNYEAQQDKSGLPNDRFSAERPEGSISTLTIQRTEQRDSAMYRCASSQGQGELFFGEGSRLTVL.

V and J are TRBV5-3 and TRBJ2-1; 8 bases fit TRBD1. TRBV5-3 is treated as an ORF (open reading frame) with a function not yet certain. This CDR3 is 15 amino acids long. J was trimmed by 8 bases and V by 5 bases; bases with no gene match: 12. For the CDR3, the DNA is TGTGCCAGAAGTCCGGACAGGGAAAGCATCTATGAGCAGTTCTTC. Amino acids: CARSPDRESIYEQFF.

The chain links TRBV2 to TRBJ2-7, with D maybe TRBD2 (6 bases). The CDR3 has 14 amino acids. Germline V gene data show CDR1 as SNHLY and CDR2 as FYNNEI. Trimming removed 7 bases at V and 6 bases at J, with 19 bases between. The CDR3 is CASKGEWRDPEQYF. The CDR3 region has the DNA TGTGCCAGCAAGGGAGAATGGAGGGATCCCGAGCAGTACTTC.

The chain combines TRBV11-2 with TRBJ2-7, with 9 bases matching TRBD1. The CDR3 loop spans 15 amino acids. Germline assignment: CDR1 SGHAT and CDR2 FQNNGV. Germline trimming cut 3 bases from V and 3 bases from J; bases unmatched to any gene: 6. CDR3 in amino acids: CASSFGGQGSYEQYF. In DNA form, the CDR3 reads TGTGCCAGCAGCTTCGGAGGACAGGGGAGCTACGAGCAGTACTTC.

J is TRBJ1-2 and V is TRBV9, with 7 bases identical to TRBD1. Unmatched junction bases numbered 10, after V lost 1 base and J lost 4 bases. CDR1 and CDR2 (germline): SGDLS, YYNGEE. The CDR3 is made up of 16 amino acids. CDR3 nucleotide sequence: TGTGCCAGCAGCGTACAGACAGGGATTGGCGGCTATGGCTACACCTTC. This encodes CASSVQTGIGGYGYTF.

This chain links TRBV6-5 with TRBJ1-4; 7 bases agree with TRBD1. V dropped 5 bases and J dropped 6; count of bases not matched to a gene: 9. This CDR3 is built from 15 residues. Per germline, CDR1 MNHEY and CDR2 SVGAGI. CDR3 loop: CASSPVDRAYEKLFF. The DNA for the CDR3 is TGTGCCAGCAGTCCCGTCGACAGGGCGTATGAAAAACTGTTTTTT.

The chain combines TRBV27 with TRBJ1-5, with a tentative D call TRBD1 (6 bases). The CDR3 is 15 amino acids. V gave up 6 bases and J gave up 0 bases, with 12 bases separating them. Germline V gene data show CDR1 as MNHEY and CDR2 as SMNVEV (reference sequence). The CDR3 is CASRGAEYSNQPQHF. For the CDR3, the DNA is TGTGCCAGCAGGGGGGCGGAGTATAGCAATCAGCCCCAGCATTTT.

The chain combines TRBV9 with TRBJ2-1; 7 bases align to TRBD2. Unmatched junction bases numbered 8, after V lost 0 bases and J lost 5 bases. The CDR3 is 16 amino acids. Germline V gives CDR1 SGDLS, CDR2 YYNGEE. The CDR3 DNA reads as TGTGCCAGCAGCGTAGCCGGACTAGGGCGAAACAATGAGCAGTTCTTC. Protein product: CASSVAGLGRNNEQFF.